These 6 T cell receptor beta chains were all obtained from the same sample, sequenced in a study of blood T cell repertoires in COVID-19. Clones were read by immunoSEQ multiplex PCR, and TCRdb kept only the in-frame ones, dropping some. The sample shows roughly 180,000 clones, approximately 85% of them seen only once. Sequencing was done on a sample of PBMCs or T cells enriched from blood (not recorded which). The receptors originated from a man in his forties or fifties who had recovered from COVID-19.

A remark on this clone: A much bigger clone sits one base away, suggesting this may be a read error. The rearrangement joins TRBV9 to TRBJ1-1, with D perhaps TRBD1 (5 bases). The CDR3 extends over 13 amino acids. The germline V gene encodes CDR1 SGDLS and CDR2 YYNGEE. V dropped 4 bases and J dropped 1 base, with 8 bases sitting between them. This CDR3 is CASSPTGNTEAFF. In DNA, the CDR3 is TGTGCCAGCAGCCCCACAGGGAACACTGAAGCTTTCTTT.

The chain combines TRBV12-5 with TRBJ1-3, with D unclear. The germline V gene encodes CDR1 LGHNT and CDR2 FRNRAP. This CDR3 has 16 amino acids. V was shortened by 7 bases and J by 0 bases, with 16 bases between the two germline ends. Here the CDR3 reads CASAPGSRSSGNTIYF. DNA for the CDR3: TGTGCTAGTGCCCCCGGGTCGCGTAGCTCTGGAAACACCATATATTTT.

The genes are TRBV19 and TRBJ2-1; D ambiguous. CDR3 size: 13 residues. Germline V gives CDR1 LNHDA, CDR2 SQIVND (reference sequence). The germline V and J ends were trimmed by 2 bases and 4 bases, with 6 bases remaining between them. CDR3 protein: CASSIQLYNEQFF. DNA for the CDR3: TGTGCCAGTAGTATACAGTTATACAATGAGCAGTTCTTC.

The chain couples TRBV11-2 to TRBJ1-3; D gene ambiguous. V was clipped by 3 bases and J by 8 bases, with 17 bases between them. The CDR3 runs 15 residues. Germline loops: CDR1 SGHAT, CDR2 FQNNGV. CDR3 nucleotide sequence: TGTGCCAGCAGCTTCGGAGGAATTGGGAAGGACACCATATATTTT. It is translated as CASSFGGIGKDTIYF.

The genes are TRBV6-6 and TRBJ2-7, with D tentatively TRBD2 (5 bases). CDR1 and CDR2 (germline): MNHNY, SVGAGI (reference sequence). The CDR3 is 13 residues long. V was trimmed by 8 bases and J by 0 bases, leaving 11 bases between them. DNA for the CDR3: TGTGCCAGCCTTACGGACTCCTCCTACGAGCAGTACTTC. This sequence encodes CASLTDSSYEQYF.

V is TRBV3-1 (or the pseudogene TRBV3-2) and J is TRBJ1-6; 7 bases match TRBD1. CDR1 and CDR2 (germline): LGHDT, YNNKEL (reference sequence). V gave up 4 bases and J gave up 6 bases; unmatched junction bases: 6. This CDR3 has 15 amino acids. The CDR3 is CASSLGGTVNSPLHF. CDR3 in DNA: TGTGCCAGCAGCCTCGGCGGGACAGTTAATTCACCCCTCCACTTT.